This is a list of T cell receptor beta chains from one sample in a study of human T cells and chemical hapten exposure. From the RACE reads, TCRdb called clonotypes with MiXCR, one entry per CDR3 protein. The sample includes some 77,000 distinct CDR3 sequences, approximately 8.1% of them seen just once. The material sequenced was whole blood. All receptors derive from a female donor in good health. Some clones in this sample may be carry-over from other donors' samples. Each CDR3 is given with its conserved first and last residue. Each record gives: J gene, D gene, V gene, CDR3 length, clone size, CDR3 DNA, CDR3 protein. A D gene is named only where the DNA matches it firmly. Clone size is stated in some rows and not others, as once, few, many or a class when expanded.

TRBJ2-2 - TRBV13 17 medium-sized TGTGCCAGCAGGCTTAGGGGTGGACTGCAGAACACCGGGGAGCTGTTTTTT CASRLRGGLQNTGELFF
TRBJ2-3 - TRBV2 16 many TGTGCCAACCGGGCCGACAGGTATAAGAGCACAGATACGCAGTATTTT CANRADRYKSTDTQYF
TRBJ1-5 TRBD1 TRBV12-3/TRBV12-4 15 few TGTGCCAGCAGCAGGGAACAGGGGGCGGTTCAGCCCCAGCATTTT CASSREQGAVQPQHF
TRBJ2-1 TRBD2 TRBV7-2 12 many TGTGCCAGCAGCGGACGAAGGGGAGGGGAGTTCTTC CASSGRRGGEFF
TRBJ2-4 - TRBV12-3/TRBV12-4 15 few TGTGCCAGCAGTTTAAGGAGGAGCTGGGCGGGCATTCAGTACTTC CASSLRRSWAGIQYF
TRBJ1-1 - TRBV15 14 few TGTGCCACCAGCCAAGGGGTCTTGTACACTGAAGCTTTCTTT CATSQGVLYTEAFF
TRBJ2-3 - TRBV20-1 12 - TGCAGTGCTAGAGGGAACACAGATACGCAGTATTTT CSARGNTDTQYF
TRBJ2-5 - TRBV15 15 - TGTGCCACCAGCAGACCCCGGACGGGCCAAGAGACCCAGTACTTC CATSRPRTGQETQYF
TRBJ2-1 TRBD2 TRBV20-1 16 - TGCAGTGCCCTCTCCCTCAGCGGGGGGAGCTACAATGAGCAGTTCTTC CSALSLSGGSYNEQFF
TRBJ1-5 - TRBV12-3/TRBV12-4 14 many TGTGCCAGCGATCGGGGCGGGCCCAATCAGCCCCAGCATTTT CASDRGGPNQPQHF
TRBJ2-3 - TRBV6-1 11 many TGTGCCAGCACCCGAACAGATACGCAGTATTTT CASTRTDTQYF
TRBJ2-5 - TRBV24-1 14 - TGTGCCACTGGGACACCCGAAGTGGTGGAGACCCAGTACTTC CATGTPEVVETQYF
TRBJ2-5 - TRBV7-9 14 - TGTGCCAGCAGCTCCCAGGTCTCCCAAGAGACCCAGTACTTC CASSSQVSQETQYF
TRBJ2-3 TRBD1 TRBV20-1 15 - TGCAGTGCTAAGGACAGGGGGATTAGCACAGATACGCAGTATTTT CSAKDRGISTDTQYF
TRBJ2-5 TRBD1 TRBV11-2 16 - TGTGCCAGCAGCTTACCAAAACCGACAGGGCAGGAGACCCAGTACTTC CASSLPKPTGQETQYF
TRBJ1-6 - TRBV5-6 16 many TGTGCCAGCAGCTTGGAGGGCCGGGGATGGATTTCACCCCTCCACTTT CASSLEGRGWISPLHF
TRBJ1-1 - TRBV6-1 16 many TGTGCCAGCAGTGAACAGGGGAGCTACATGAACACTGAAGCTTTCTTT CASSEQGSYMNTEAFF
TRBJ2-3 TRBD2 TRBV6-2/TRBV6-3 15 many TGTGCCAGCAGCCCGACTAGCGGATACACAGATACGCAGTATTTT CASSPTSGYTDTQYF
TRBJ2-7 - TRBV5-1 14 many TGCGCCAGCAGCTTTGCGGGAAATCCCTACGAGCAGTACTTC CASSFAGNPYEQYF
TRBJ1-4 TRBD1 TRBV29-1 13 few TGCAGCGTTGTGGGAGGGGGCGACGAAAAACTGTTTTTT CSVVGGGDEKLFF
TRBJ1-1 - TRBV4-3 13 many TGCGCCAGCAGCCAAGATGCAGTCACCGAAGCTTTCTTT CASSQDAVTEAFF
TRBJ2-3 TRBD2 TRBV12-5 18 - TGTGCTAGTGGTTCCCGGGGAGCGGGGGGCGGCGGCACAGATACGCAGTATTTT CASGSRGAGGGGTDTQYF
TRBJ2-3 - TRBV2 14 few TGTGCCAGCAGTTGCCCCCCTCCCACAGATACGCAGTATTTT CASSCPPPTDTQYF
TRBJ2-2 - TRBV4-1 12 - TGCGCCAGCAGCCACAAAACCGGGGAGCTGTTTTTT CASSHKTGELFF